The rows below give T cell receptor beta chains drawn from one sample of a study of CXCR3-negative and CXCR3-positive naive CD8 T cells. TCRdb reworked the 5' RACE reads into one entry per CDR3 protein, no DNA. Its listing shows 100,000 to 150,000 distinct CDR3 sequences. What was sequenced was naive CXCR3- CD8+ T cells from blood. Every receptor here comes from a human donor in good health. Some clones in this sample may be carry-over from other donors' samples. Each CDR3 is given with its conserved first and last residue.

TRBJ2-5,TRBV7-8,CASSPAGGETQYF
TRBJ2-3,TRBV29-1,CSVEGTSGDSTDTQYF
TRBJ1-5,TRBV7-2,CASSEWAGHSNRPQHF
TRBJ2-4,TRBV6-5,CASSYSSIAKNIQYF
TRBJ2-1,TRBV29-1,CSVVPDRVSYNEQFF
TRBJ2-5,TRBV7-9,CASSGQGAEETQYF
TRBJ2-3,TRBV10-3,CAFRGDDDTQYF
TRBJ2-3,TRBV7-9,CASSTGTGVDTQYF
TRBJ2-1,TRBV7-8,CASHQGVAGVSRNEQFF
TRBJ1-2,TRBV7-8,CASSTNPIHGYTF
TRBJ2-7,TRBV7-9,CASSASLAGGPSYEQYF
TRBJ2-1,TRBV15,CATSRVLEGHNNEQFF
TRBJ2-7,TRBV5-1,CASSSGPGRGSYGQYF
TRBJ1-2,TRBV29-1,CSVEDGVGNYGYTF
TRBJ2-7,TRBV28,CASSSPYRGRINEQYF
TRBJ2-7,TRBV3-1,CASTEQQGTLPTEQYF
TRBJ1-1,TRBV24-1,CATSDGGQGGNTEAFF
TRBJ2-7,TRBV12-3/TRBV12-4,CASSLGGNDYEQYF
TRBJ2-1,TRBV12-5,CASGLDGNEQFF
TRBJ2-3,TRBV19,CASSPGVGADTQYF
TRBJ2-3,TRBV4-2,CASSQEGQLADTQYF
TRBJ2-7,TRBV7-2,CASSTYPTTSAAYEQYF
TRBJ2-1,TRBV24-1,CATSDFGLAGVGNEQFF
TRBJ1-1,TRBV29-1,CSANRGLNTEAFF
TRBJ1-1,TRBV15,CATSREGRAEAFF
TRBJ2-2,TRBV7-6,CASSPSGGAGGELFF
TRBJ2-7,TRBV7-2,CASSFTGSPSYEQYF
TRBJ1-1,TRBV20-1,CSARRQDVTEAFF
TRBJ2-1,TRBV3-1,CASSQDLVLAGAYNEQFF
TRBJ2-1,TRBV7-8,CASSPPEAGGPGNEQFF
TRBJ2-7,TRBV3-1,CASSQGTSGRHIYEQYF
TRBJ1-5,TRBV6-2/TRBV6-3,CASSLGSTGVFSQPQHF
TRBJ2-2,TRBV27,CASSPRHGPNTGELFF
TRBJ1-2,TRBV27,CASSLGRNYGYTF
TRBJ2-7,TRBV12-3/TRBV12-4,CASSLVSGDYEQYF
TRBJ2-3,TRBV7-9,CASRPIFRGSTDTQYF
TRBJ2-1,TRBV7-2,CASSLERGAPLSSYNEQFF
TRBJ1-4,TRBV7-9,CASSFRDRDFEKLFF
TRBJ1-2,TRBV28,CASSFMSSDPNEYYGYTF
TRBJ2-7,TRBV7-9,CASSTAGQGGIYEQYF
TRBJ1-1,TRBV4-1,CASSRTGTGVSTEAFF
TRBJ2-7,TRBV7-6,CASSPGMAAASSYEQYF
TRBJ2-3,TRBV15,CATSRDYRGAYTDTQYF
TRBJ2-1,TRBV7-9,CASSPIAGVYNEQFF